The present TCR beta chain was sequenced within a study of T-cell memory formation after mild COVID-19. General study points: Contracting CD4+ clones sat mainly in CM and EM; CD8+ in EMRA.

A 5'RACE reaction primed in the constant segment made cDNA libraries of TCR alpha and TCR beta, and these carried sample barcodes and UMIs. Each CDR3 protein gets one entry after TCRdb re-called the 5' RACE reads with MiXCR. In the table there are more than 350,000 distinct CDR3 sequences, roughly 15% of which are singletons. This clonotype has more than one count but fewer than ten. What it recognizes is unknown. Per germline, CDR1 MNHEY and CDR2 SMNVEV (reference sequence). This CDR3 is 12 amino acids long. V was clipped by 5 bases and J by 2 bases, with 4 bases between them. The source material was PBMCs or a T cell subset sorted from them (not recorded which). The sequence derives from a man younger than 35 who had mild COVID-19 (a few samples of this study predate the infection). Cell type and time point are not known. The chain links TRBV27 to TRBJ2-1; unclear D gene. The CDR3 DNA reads TGTGCCAGCAGTCGAACCTACAATGAGCAGTTCTTC. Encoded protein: CASSRTYNEQFF.